Listed below are T cell receptor beta chains from one sample, sequenced in a study of blood T cell repertoires in COVID-19. TCRdb's copy holds only in-frame clones and misses some; the assay was immunoSEQ multiplex PCR. Of about 91,000 clones in the sample, around 89% were seen once. Input material: peripheral blood. The receptors shown here come from a woman of 80 years or more with active COVID-19. Each CDR3 is given with its conserved first and last residue. A D gene is named only where the DNA matches it firmly. Not every row has a clone size; where given, it reads once, few, many or a size class.

V	D	J	size	DNA	CDR3
TRBV29-1	.	TRBJ1-2	few	TGCAGCGTTGAGTTGGGGGGTGGCGGCTACACCTTC	CSVELGGGGYTF
TRBV7-2	.	TRBJ1-6	.	TGTGCCAGCAGCCAAAAGAGAGTTTCACCCCTCCACTTT	CASSQKRVSPLHF
TRBV27	.	TRBJ2-1	once	TGTGCCAGCAGCTCGACTAGATCGGGTGAGCAGTTCTTC	CASSSTRSGEQFF
TRBV24-1	.	TRBJ2-2	.	TGTGCCACCAGGCGGTCAGAGAACACCGGGGAGCTGTTTTTT	CATRRSENTGELFF
TRBV2	.	TRBJ2-1	.	TGTGCCAGCAGTGTTGAGATAAGCAATGAGCAGTTCTTC	CASSVEISNEQFF
TRBV28	TRBD1	TRBJ1-2	.	TGTGCCAGCAGTTTATGGGGGGGACAGTTCTATGGCTACACCTTC	CASSLWGGQFYGYTF
TRBV7-2	.	TRBJ2-3	.	TGTGCCAGCAAATTCGGGTTGGCAGATACGCAGTATTTT	CASKFGLADTQYF
TRBV6-1	.	TRBJ2-1	.	TGTGCCAGCAGTGAGATGCGGGAAATTTACAATGAGCAGTTCTTC	CASSEMREIYNEQFF
TRBV2	TRBD2	TRBJ2-7	.	TGTGCCAGCAGTGAGATAAGCGGGAGGGCCTACGAGCAGTACTTC	CASSEISGRAYEQYF
TRBV10-1	TRBD2	TRBJ2-5	few	TGCGCCAGCAGTGAAGGAGGACTAGCGCCCCAAGAGACCCAGTACTTC	CASSEGGLAPQETQYF
TRBV27	.	TRBJ2-1	.	TGTGCCAGCAGTTTAGGGGGAGGGTTCTTC	CASSLGGGFF
TRBV29-1	.	TRBJ2-7	.	TGCAGCTGTCGGGCCCCAGGGGCCTACGAGCAGTACTTC	CSCRAPGAYEQYF
TRBV4-3	TRBD2	TRBJ2-3	.	TGCGCCAGCAGCCAAGCGTCGGGGGGGTACGGAGATACGCAGTATTTT	CASSQASGGYGDTQYF
TRBV21-1	.	TRBJ1-2	.	TGTGCCAGCAGCAAAGGGACAGCAAACTATGGCTACACCTTC	CASSKGTANYGYTF
TRBV11-2	.	TRBJ2-5	.	TGTGCCAGCAGCTCTTGGACAGTGGAGACCCAGTACTTC	CASSSWTVETQYF
TRBV5-4	TRBD2	TRBJ2-6	.	TGTGCCAGCAGCGTGGGACTAGGCGGGGCCAACGTCCTGACTTTC	CASSVGLGGANVLTF
TRBV5-8	TRBD1	TRBJ1-1	.	TGTGCCAGCAGCCCTGGGACAGGGGCGAACACTGAAGCTTTCTTT	CASSPGTGANTEAFF
TRBV6-2/TRBV6-3	.	TRBJ2-2	.	TGTGCCAGCAGTCGGGGGAGCACCGGGGAGCTGTTTTTT	CASSRGSTGELFF
TRBV2	TRBD2	TRBJ2-5	.	TGTGCCAGCAGTGAGACTAGCCCTCGTGGCGGGACCCAGTACTTC	CASSETSPRGGTQYF
TRBV28	TRBD2	TRBJ2-5	.	TGTGCCAGCAGTTTATACAGGACTAGCCAAATCCAAGAGACCCAGTACTTC	CASSLYRTSQIQETQYF
TRBV7-2	.	TRBJ1-2	.	TGTGCCAGTCGACCGGGCGGGGGGGCCCTAAGCTACACCTTC	CASRPGGGALSYTF
TRBV10-3	.	TRBJ2-5	.	TGTGCCATCAGTGTCCGGGAGTATCGAGAGACCCAGTACTTC	CAISVREYRETQYF
TRBV6-5	.	TRBJ2-1	.	TGTGCCAGCAGTTCCCAAGGGGGAGCACTCAATGAGCAGTTCTTC	CASSSQGGALNEQFF
TRBV5-1	TRBD1	TRBJ1-2	.	TGCGCCAGCAGCCGTGAGGGGACAGGGACCTATGGCTACACCTTC	CASSREGTGTYGYTF
TRBV24-1	TRBD2	TRBJ2-7	once	TGTGCCACCAGTGATCCAAAACCGGGACTAGCGGACGAGCAGTACTTC	CATSDPKPGLADEQYF
TRBV3-1/TRBV3-2	TRBD1	TRBJ1-5	.	TGTGCCAGCAGCCAGGAACAGGGGGAAAGTCAGCCCCAGCATTTT	CASSQEQGESQPQHF
TRBV5-1	.	TRBJ2-3	.	TGCGCCAGCAGCCCTGGCTGGCTTAGCACAGATACGCAGTATTTT	CASSPGWLSTDTQYF
TRBV10-3	TRBD1	TRBJ2-7	.	TGTGCCATCAGTGAGTCAACAGGGGTTGCCTACGAGCAGTACTTC	CAISESTGVAYEQYF
TRBV10-1	TRBD1	TRBJ1-1	few	TGCGCCAGCAGGGGGGACAGGGGGCGGCGGAACACTGAAGCTTTCTTT	CASRGDRGRRNTEAFF
TRBV14	TRBD2	TRBJ2-7	.	TGTGCCAGCAGCCAACTCAGCGGGAAAGTATCCTACGAGCAGTACTTC	CASSQLSGKVSYEQYF
TRBV19	.	TRBJ1-2	.	TGTGCCACTGGTAGGGGCCGTGGCTACACCTTC	CATGRGRGYTF
TRBV6-5	.	TRBJ1-6	few	TGTGCCAGCACCGACGCAGGTTCACCCCTCCACTTT	CASTDAGSPLHF
TRBV11-1	TRBD2	TRBJ2-3	once	TGTGCCAGCAGCTTATTTGCCCCGGGAGGGACAGATACGCAGTATTTT	CASSLFAPGGTDTQYF
TRBV19	TRBD2	TRBJ2-7	once	TGTGCCAGTAGTAGGGGACTAGCGTACGAGCAGTACTTC	CASSRGLAYEQYF
TRBV7-8	TRBD2	TRBJ2-1	once	TGTGCCAGCAGCCCCTACCCGCTAGCGGGAGAGGGAAAGTCCTACAATGAGCAGTTCTTC	CASSPYPLAGEGKSYNEQFF
TRBV9	.	TRBJ2-7	.	TGTGCCAGCAGCGTAGGGGCAGGGTTCGAGGAGCAGTACTTC	CASSVGAGFEEQYF
TRBV9	TRBD2	TRBJ2-2	.	TGTGCCAGCAGCGTAGTGGGACTAGCAGGCGGGGAGCTGTTTTTT	CASSVVGLAGGELFF
TRBV7-9	.	TRBJ2-7	.	TGTGCCAGCAGCCCCCAGGGGCCATACGAGCAGTACTTC	CASSPQGPYEQYF
TRBV4-2	.	TRBJ2-1	.	TGTGCCAGCAGCCAGGGCCAAAGGGCGGGATTATACAATGAGCAGTTCTTC	CASSQGQRAGLYNEQFF
TRBV30	.	TRBJ2-4	.	TGTGCCTGGAGTGAGGGGGATCACCAGGGGAACATTCAGTACTTC	CAWSEGDHQGNIQYF
TRBV27	TRBD1	TRBJ2-2	.	TGTGCCAGCAGTTTTCGTCAGACAGGGGTGCGGATTAACACCGGGGAGCTGTTTTTT	CASSFRQTGVRINTGELFF
TRBV4-3	.	TRBJ2-5	.	TGCGCCAGCAGCCGAGACACGACAGGGAGGGAGACCCAGTACTTC	CASSRDTTGRETQYF
TRBV6-5	.	TRBJ1-1	.	TGTGCCAGCAGTAGCACCCCCGACGGGTTCAGTAAGGCTTTCTTT	CASSSTPDGFSKAFF
TRBV14	TRBD1	TRBJ2-2	.	TGTGCCAGCAGCCAAGATGATAGGACAGGCCATGACATGAAGTCGACCGGGGAGCTGTTTTTT	CASSQDDRTGHDMKSTGELFF
TRBV18	TRBD2	TRBJ2-5	.	TGTGCCAGCTCACTTAGCGGGAGAGGAGGGGAGACCCAGTACTTC	CASSLSGRGGETQYF
TRBV6-1	.	TRBJ1-4	.	TGTGCCAGCAGTGAAGGACGGAGGACTAATGAAAAACTGTTTTTT	CASSEGRRTNEKLFF
TRBV2	TRBD2	TRBJ2-7	.	TGTGCCAGCAGTGACGGGGCTAGCGGTTCCTACGAGCAGTACTTC	CASSDGASGSYEQYF
TRBV28	.	TRBJ1-2	.	TGTGCCAGCAGTTTATCCAGCTCGAGGGCCTATGGCTACACCTTC	CASSLSSSRAYGYTF
TRBV7-9	TRBD2	TRBJ2-2	few	TGTGCCAGCAGCTTCCGCGGGAGTAGCGGGGAGCTGTTTTTT	CASSFRGSSGELFF